This paragraph reports one T cell receptor (beta chain). The table lists this clonotype with many counts. It lacks a known antigen. There are no base qualities to consult, and no much larger clone falls within one base. The CDR3 covers 16 residues, taking in both the cysteine and the phenylalanine. The sequence is cut down to CDR3 DNA, 48 bases in frame from base 1. Reading the germline V gene gives CDR1 SGHNT and CDR2 YENEEA. The V end gives up 5 bases and the J end 7 bases, leaving 10 bases in the junction not matched to a gene. In the ophthalmopathy patients, disease was moderately to severely active, with a Clinical Activity Score of 3 or more, a NOSPECS grade of 4 or more, and a duration of less than 3 months. The study excluded patients with uncontrolled infections, other autoimmune diseases, pregnancy or lactation. Diagnoses relied on clinical symptoms, serum thyroxine and TRAb, thyroid ultrasound and orbital computed tomography. PBMCs were isolated from 8 to 10 ml of fresh peripheral blood by Ficoll-Paque density gradient centrifugation. Trizol reagent was used to extract total RNA, and RNA quality was then checked on an Agilent 2100 Bioanalyzer.

Amplification of TCR beta CDR3 regions was carried out from RNA transcripts. A first-round RT-PCR of the TCR CDR3 used the HTBI primer set with the Qiagen OneStep RT-PCR kit. Libraries were constructed in a second round of multiplex PCR, after which size selection and purification were performed. Libraries were sequenced paired-end with 100 bp reads on an Illumina HiSeq2000. From the authors' description of their analysis: SOAPnuke was used to process the raw data, throwing out any read that contained adapters or uncalled bases, had a mean Phred below 15, or lacked an exact constant-primer or identifier match. COPE v1.2.5 was used to merge the high-quality paired reads, and each unique nucleotide sequence was defined as a clonotype. Clonotypes were aligned to IMGT TRBV, TRBD and TRBJ reference segments using MiTCR v1.1. Analysis was restricted to V-J combinations with a frequency above 0.0001, which covered 99.2% of repertoires. The TCS score was defined as F50 (clonal expansion) divided by E x V (chaos), with BLOSUM62-based TCRdist calculated between CDR3 peptides within each V-J. Welch's t-statistics and random forest reduced some 510 V-J features to 13, which were used in a naive Bayes classifier (R e1071). Starting from the raw public reads, TCRdb applied fastp trimming at Q25, assembled clones with MiXCR and retained in-frame beta chains. For every CDR3 protein sequence, its rows merge into one entry that carries the most common genes and DNA. The V and J calls follow TCRdb's processing rather than the paper's. Within this sample are 390,000 or so distinct CDR3 sequences, with 14% to 15% of them counted one time only. The ten largest clones add up to roughly an eighth of the sample.

This record comes from a study of T cells in Graves' hyperthyroidism and ophthalmopathy (dated by TCRdb to between 2019 and 2020). At the level of the whole study: Peripheral blood samples were taken at initial diagnosis, before any treatment was given. Prospective prediction of ophthalmopathy was tested in an independent validation cohort of under 20 hyperthyroidism patients and some 17 patients who later progressed to ophthalmopathy. Following sampling, methimazole starting at 30 mg daily was given to hyperthyroidism patients, and high-dose intravenous methylprednisolone was given to ophthalmopathy patients. A discovery cohort of about 96 patients, roughly 40 with Graves' ophthalmopathy and approximately 57 with stable Graves' hyperthyroidism, was used to find distinguishing TCR V-J signatures. The approximately 100 discovery patients were divided at random into training and test sets in a 7:3 ratio. TCR Vbeta CDR3 sequencing of roughly 140 peripheral blood samples (about 45 ophthalmopathy, approximately 80 hyperthyroidism and some 17 progressor patients) is reported in the paper. In addition, the study compared T-cell repertoires in thyroid tissue and in blood from about six Graves' hyperthyroidism patients. Overall study outcomes, separate from this receptor: Blood samples also contained most of the expanded thyroid clonotypes (frequency above 0.001), which suggests that blood repertoires may reflect thyroid immune responses. Sample size was not statistically predetermined, and investigators were not blinded to group allocation. In validation, the model predicted progression to ophthalmopathy a median of 6.5 months before onset, with roughly 68% sensitivity and about 72% specificity. A model built on a 13 V-J signature distinguished ophthalmopathy from stable hyperthyroidism, reaching around 88% sensitivity and approximately 83% specificity in cross-validation and 80%/75% in testing.

This sequence uses TRBV11-3 and TRBJ1-4; 10 central bases correspond to TRBD1. Sequenced sample: blood. The receptor comes from a man aged 18 to 29 with Graves' ophthalmopathy. This receptor carries the CDR3 CASSRERTGGSEKLFF. The nucleotide sequence is TGTGCCAGCAGCCGTGAACGGACAGGGGGAAGTGAAAAACTGTTTTTT. Outside the CDR3, residues come from the reference TRBV11-3 and TRBJ1-4 proteins, so the full variable domain is: EAGVVQSPRYKIIEKKQPVAFWCNPISGHNTLYWYLQNLGQGPELLIRYENEEAVDDSQLPKDRFSAERLKGVDSTLKIQPAELGDSAVYLCASSRERTGGSEKLFFGSGTQLSVL.